This is a list of T cell receptor beta chains from one sample in a study of cytomegalovirus exposure and HLA in healthy donors. Profiling relied on immunoSEQ multiplex PCR, and the TCRdb table lists in-frame clones only, not all of them. The repertoire consists of about 130,000 clones, with 80% to 90% occurring once and the leading ten covering 5.5% to 6%. The sequenced sample consisted of PBMCs. All receptors come from a woman aged 40 to 50 in good health and CMV-seropositive. Both conserved end residues are part of each CDR3. Fields, in order: CDR3 length, clone size, D gene, V gene, J gene, CDR3 protein, CDR3 DNA. A D gene is named only where the DNA matches it firmly. Size tells how often a clone was seen (once, few, many) or the class of an expanded clone, and some rows leave it out.

cdr3_length: 14; clone_size: -; d_call: -; v_call: TRBV5-6; j_call: TRBJ2-7; cdr3_aa: CASSLGRSSYEQYF; cdr3_nt: TGTGCCAGCAGCTTGGGCAGAAGCTCCTACGAGCAGTACTTC
cdr3_length: 15; clone_size: few; d_call: -; v_call: TRBV6-1; j_call: TRBJ1-1; cdr3_aa: CASSETTEGNTEAFF; cdr3_nt: TGTGCCAGCAGTGAGACTACAGAGGGGAACACTGAAGCTTTCTTT
cdr3_length: 14; clone_size: -; d_call: -; v_call: TRBV5-1; j_call: TRBJ2-7; cdr3_aa: CASSLWGGSYEQYF; cdr3_nt: TGCGCCAGCAGCTTGTGGGGGGGCAGTTACGAGCAGTACTTC
cdr3_length: 16; clone_size: -; d_call: -; v_call: TRBV19; j_call: TRBJ2-7; cdr3_aa: CASSIAGRDTTYEQYF; cdr3_nt: TGTGCCAGTAGTATAGCAGGCAGGGACACTACCTACGAGCAGTACTTC
cdr3_length: 17; clone_size: -; d_call: TRBD2; v_call: TRBV7-2; j_call: TRBJ2-1; cdr3_aa: CASSLASSSGGASEQFF; cdr3_nt: TGTGCCAGCAGCTTAGCATCTTCTAGCGGGGGGGCCAGTGAGCAGTTCTTC
cdr3_length: 13; clone_size: -; d_call: TRBD1; v_call: TRBV29-1; j_call: TRBJ2-3; cdr3_aa: CSRTGWESDTQYF; cdr3_nt: TGCAGTAGGACAGGGTGGGAGTCGGATACGCAGTATTTT
cdr3_length: 15; clone_size: few; d_call: TRBD2; v_call: TRBV6-1; j_call: TRBJ2-1; cdr3_aa: CASRVGLAGYNEQFF; cdr3_nt: TGTGCCAGCAGAGTTGGACTAGCGGGTTACAATGAGCAGTTCTTC
cdr3_length: 17; clone_size: few; d_call: TRBD1; v_call: TRBV18; j_call: TRBJ1-1; cdr3_aa: CASSLLDRAVGNTEAFF; cdr3_nt: TGTGCCAGCTCACTTCTGGACAGGGCTGTAGGGAACACTGAAGCTTTCTTT
cdr3_length: 14; clone_size: -; d_call: -; v_call: TRBV5-4; j_call: TRBJ2-2; cdr3_aa: CASSPGLNTGELFF; cdr3_nt: TGTGCCAGCAGCCCAGGCCTGAACACCGGGGAGCTGTTTTTT
cdr3_length: 14; clone_size: -; d_call: -; v_call: TRBV6-5; j_call: TRBJ2-7; cdr3_aa: CASSLGTSAYEQYF; cdr3_nt: TGTGCCAGCAGTTTAGGGACTTCCGCCTACGAGCAGTACTTC
cdr3_length: 15; clone_size: -; d_call: -; v_call: TRBV11-3; j_call: TRBJ2-7; cdr3_aa: CASSLVAGPSYEQYF; cdr3_nt: TGTGCCAGCAGCTTAGTCGCGGGACCCTCCTACGAGCAGTACTTC
cdr3_length: 12; clone_size: -; d_call: -; v_call: TRBV6-1; j_call: TRBJ1-2; cdr3_aa: CASTLGQGGYTF; cdr3_nt: TGTGCCAGCACCCTAGGGCAGGGTGGCTACACCTTC
cdr3_length: 15; clone_size: -; d_call: TRBD2; v_call: TRBV28; j_call: TRBJ2-3; cdr3_aa: CASRVGTSGSGSQYF; cdr3_nt: TGTGCCAGCAGGGTGGGGACTAGCGGGAGTGGTAGTCAGTATTTT
cdr3_length: 16; clone_size: -; d_call: TRBD1; v_call: TRBV2; j_call: TRBJ1-3; cdr3_aa: CASSFDPGGSGNTIYF; cdr3_nt: TGTGCCAGCAGTTTTGACCCAGGGGGCTCTGGAAACACCATATATTTT
cdr3_length: 16; clone_size: -; d_call: -; v_call: TRBV5-1; j_call: TRBJ1-3; cdr3_aa: CASSFLEQGSGNTIYF; cdr3_nt: TGCGCCAGCAGCTTCTTGGAACAGGGCTCTGGAAACACCATATATTTT
cdr3_length: 14; clone_size: -; d_call: TRBD1; v_call: TRBV5-1; j_call: TRBJ1-1; cdr3_aa: CASSGGQVDTEAFF; cdr3_nt: TGCGCCAGCAGCGGGGGACAGGTGGACACTGAAGCTTTCTTT
cdr3_length: 19; clone_size: -; d_call: TRBD1; v_call: TRBV30; j_call: TRBJ2-6; cdr3_aa: CAWSGPGQSYPGGANVLTF; cdr3_nt: TGTGCCTGGAGCGGTCCGGGACAGTCCTACCCGGGGGGGGCCAACGTCCTGACTTTC
cdr3_length: 15; clone_size: -; d_call: -; v_call: TRBV28; j_call: TRBJ1-5; cdr3_aa: CASSFLVGGNQPQHF; cdr3_nt: TGTGCCAGCAGTTTTCTTGTGGGAGGCAATCAGCCCCAGCATTTT
cdr3_length: 12; clone_size: -; d_call: -; v_call: TRBV29-1; j_call: TRBJ1-1; cdr3_aa: CSHTISNTEAFF; cdr3_nt: TGCAGCCACACAATTTCGAACACTGAAGCTTTCTTT
cdr3_length: 16; clone_size: -; d_call: TRBD2; v_call: TRBV9; j_call: TRBJ2-1; cdr3_aa: CASGPLGREAPNEQFF; cdr3_nt: TGTGCCAGCGGCCCCCTAGGGCGGGAGGCGCCCAATGAGCAGTTCTTC
cdr3_length: 12; clone_size: -; d_call: -; v_call: TRBV12-5; j_call: TRBJ1-2; cdr3_aa: CASGLQVYGYTF; cdr3_nt: TGTGCTAGTGGTTTGCAGGTGTATGGCTACACCTTC
cdr3_length: 15; clone_size: -; d_call: TRBD1; v_call: TRBV18; j_call: TRBJ2-4; cdr3_aa: CASSLQQGSKNIQYF; cdr3_nt: TGTGCCAGCTCACTCCAACAGGGGAGCAAAAACATTCAGTACTTC
cdr3_length: 14; clone_size: -; d_call: -; v_call: TRBV11-2; j_call: TRBJ2-7; cdr3_aa: CASSSPGQPYEQYF; cdr3_nt: TGTGCCAGCAGCTCCCCGGGACAACCCTACGAGCAGTACTTC
cdr3_length: 13; clone_size: -; d_call: -; v_call: TRBV14; j_call: TRBJ1-1; cdr3_aa: CASSYGVGTEAFF; cdr3_nt: TGTGCCAGCAGCTATGGAGTGGGCACTGAAGCTTTCTTT
cdr3_length: 14; clone_size: -; d_call: -; v_call: TRBV7-8; j_call: TRBJ1-2; cdr3_aa: CASSLGLGDYGYTF; cdr3_nt: TGTGCCAGCAGCTTAGGTCTGGGAGACTATGGCTACACCTTC
cdr3_length: 11; clone_size: -; d_call: -; v_call: TRBV30; j_call: TRBJ1-2; cdr3_aa: CAWTEGAGYTF; cdr3_nt: TGTGCCTGGACAGAAGGGGCTGGCTACACCTTC
cdr3_length: 17; clone_size: -; d_call: TRBD1; v_call: TRBV5-6; j_call: TRBJ2-7; cdr3_aa: CASSFAIRQGDTYEQYF; cdr3_nt: TGTGCCAGCAGCTTCGCGATTAGACAGGGGGATACCTACGAGCAGTACTTC
cdr3_length: 14; clone_size: once; d_call: TRBD1; v_call: TRBV5-5; j_call: TRBJ1-5; cdr3_aa: CASGTGIGNQPQHF; cdr3_nt: TGTGCCAGCGGGACAGGTATCGGCAATCAGCCCCAGCATTTT
cdr3_length: 17; clone_size: -; d_call: TRBD1; v_call: TRBV5-3; j_call: TRBJ1-4; cdr3_aa: CARSLGCQGVRNEKLFF; cdr3_nt: TGTGCCAGAAGCTTGGGCTGTCAGGGGGTGAGGAATGAAAAACTGTTTTTT
cdr3_length: 16; clone_size: few; d_call: -; v_call: TRBV7-9; j_call: TRBJ2-5; cdr3_aa: CASSLVPYRDRETQYF; cdr3_nt: TGTGCCAGCAGCTTAGTTCCATACAGGGATAGGGAGACCCAGTACTTC
cdr3_length: 14; clone_size: -; d_call: -; v_call: TRBV7-6; j_call: TRBJ2-5; cdr3_aa: CASSRLYDGETQYF; cdr3_nt: TGTGCCAGCAGCAGACTCTATGACGGGGAGACCCAGTACTTC
cdr3_length: 13; clone_size: -; d_call: -; v_call: TRBV7-9; j_call: TRBJ1-2; cdr3_aa: CASSLGQPNGYTF; cdr3_nt: TGTGCCAGCAGCTTAGGACAGCCGAATGGCTACACCTTC
cdr3_length: 14; clone_size: -; d_call: -; v_call: TRBV25-1; j_call: TRBJ2-5; cdr3_aa: CASSASRGMVTQYF; cdr3_nt: TGTGCCAGCAGTGCCAGCAGGGGAATGGTGACCCAGTACTTC
cdr3_length: 16; clone_size: -; d_call: TRBD2; v_call: TRBV9; j_call: TRBJ2-1; cdr3_aa: CASSIQAGGFQNEQFF; cdr3_nt: TGTGCCAGCAGCATACAAGCGGGGGGCTTTCAGAATGAGCAGTTCTTC
cdr3_length: 14; clone_size: -; d_call: -; v_call: TRBV2; j_call: TRBJ1-2; cdr3_aa: CASSESGGNYGYTF; cdr3_nt: TGTGCCAGCAGTGAATCGGGGGGGAACTATGGCTACACCTTC
cdr3_length: 13; clone_size: -; d_call: -; v_call: TRBV18; j_call: TRBJ1-1; cdr3_aa: CASSTDQDTEAFF; cdr3_nt: TGTGCCAGCTCGACAGACCAGGACACTGAAGCTTTCTTT
cdr3_length: 15; clone_size: once; d_call: TRBD1; v_call: TRBV28; j_call: TRBJ1-2; cdr3_aa: CASSPPGQGSGGYTF; cdr3_nt: TGTGCCAGCAGTCCCCCAGGACAGGGTTCAGGTGGCTACACCTTC
cdr3_length: 13; clone_size: -; d_call: -; v_call: TRBV2; j_call: TRBJ2-7; cdr3_aa: CASSERESYEQYF; cdr3_nt: TGTGCCAGCAGTGAGAGGGAGTCCTACGAGCAGTACTTC
cdr3_length: 16; clone_size: -; d_call: -; v_call: TRBV11-3; j_call: TRBJ2-3; cdr3_aa: CASSRGLWDLEDTQYF; cdr3_nt: TGTGCCAGCAGCCGCGGACTTTGGGACTTAGAAGATACGCAGTATTTT
cdr3_length: 13; clone_size: -; d_call: TRBD1; v_call: TRBV2; j_call: TRBJ2-7; cdr3_aa: CASDRDSSAKQYF; cdr3_nt: TGTGCCAGCGATCGGGACAGCTCCGCCAAGCAGTACTTC
cdr3_length: 19; clone_size: -; d_call: TRBD1; v_call: TRBV5-5; j_call: TRBJ1-5; cdr3_aa: CASSPYVRDRVLSNQPQHF; cdr3_nt: TGTGCCAGCAGCCCTTACGTTAGGGACAGGGTATTAAGCAATCAGCCCCAGCATTTT
cdr3_length: 14; clone_size: -; d_call: -; v_call: TRBV19; j_call: TRBJ2-5; cdr3_aa: CASSPGQSQETQYF; cdr3_nt: TGTGCCAGTAGTCCCGGACAGAGCCAAGAGACCCAGTACTTC
cdr3_length: 15; clone_size: once; d_call: TRBD2; v_call: TRBV9; j_call: TRBJ2-7; cdr3_aa: CASSVDPSGGYEQYF; cdr3_nt: TGTGCCAGCAGCGTAGACCCTAGCGGGGGTTACGAGCAGTACTTC
cdr3_length: 17; clone_size: -; d_call: -; v_call: TRBV5-1; j_call: TRBJ2-2; cdr3_aa: CASSQGVASLSHGELFF; cdr3_nt: TGCGCCAGCAGCCAGGGTGTGGCCTCCCTATCCCACGGGGAGCTGTTTTTT
cdr3_length: 14; clone_size: -; d_call: -; v_call: TRBV6-1; j_call: TRBJ1-2; cdr3_aa: CASVPQGRAYGYTF; cdr3_nt: TGTGCCAGCGTTCCTCAGGGAAGGGCCTATGGCTACACCTTC
cdr3_length: 17; clone_size: few; d_call: TRBD2; v_call: TRBV7-2; j_call: TRBJ2-1; cdr3_aa: CASSRSSLAGGYNEQFF; cdr3_nt: TGTGCCAGCAGCCGGTCTTCACTAGCGGGAGGGTACAATGAGCAGTTCTTC
cdr3_length: 17; clone_size: -; d_call: TRBD2; v_call: TRBV11-2; j_call: TRBJ2-1; cdr3_aa: CASSLATTSGRPREQFF; cdr3_nt: TGTGCCAGCAGCTTAGCAACGACTAGCGGGAGGCCGAGGGAGCAGTTCTTC
cdr3_length: 17; clone_size: -; d_call: -; v_call: TRBV18; j_call: TRBJ1-5; cdr3_aa: CASSPLELGSYNQPQHF; cdr3_nt: TGTGCCAGCTCACCCTTAGAGTTAGGGAGCTACAATCAGCCCCAGCATTTT
cdr3_length: 21; clone_size: -; d_call: TRBD2; v_call: TRBV19; j_call: TRBJ2-7; cdr3_aa: CASSSRGTTGTSIRRPYEQYF; cdr3_nt: TGTGCCAGTAGTTCCCGGGGGACTACCGGGACTAGCATCCGCCGTCCTTACGAGCAGTACTTC
cdr3_length: 15; clone_size: -; d_call: -; v_call: TRBV12-5; j_call: TRBJ2-1; cdr3_aa: CASGLLQGTYNEQFF; cdr3_nt: TGTGCTAGTGGTTTGTTGCAGGGAACCTACAATGAGCAGTTCTTC
cdr3_length: 13; clone_size: -; d_call: -; v_call: TRBV9; j_call: TRBJ1-1; cdr3_aa: CASSVGSDTEAFF; cdr3_nt: TGTGCCAGCAGCGTAGGATCGGACACTGAAGCTTTCTTT
cdr3_length: 14; clone_size: -; d_call: TRBD2; v_call: TRBV5-6; j_call: TRBJ2-5; cdr3_aa: CASSPGGGQETQYF; cdr3_nt: TGTGCCAGCAGCCCGGGAGGGGGGCAAGAGACCCAGTACTTC
cdr3_length: 13; clone_size: -; d_call: -; v_call: TRBV29-1; j_call: TRBJ1-3; cdr3_aa: CSVVTVTGNTIYF; cdr3_nt: TGCAGCGTTGTGACAGTGACTGGAAACACCATATATTTT
cdr3_length: 16; clone_size: -; d_call: TRBD2; v_call: TRBV18; j_call: TRBJ2-7; cdr3_aa: CASSRIPGTSQYEQYF; cdr3_nt: TGTGCCAGCTCACGAATCCCCGGGACTAGCCAATACGAGCAGTACTTC